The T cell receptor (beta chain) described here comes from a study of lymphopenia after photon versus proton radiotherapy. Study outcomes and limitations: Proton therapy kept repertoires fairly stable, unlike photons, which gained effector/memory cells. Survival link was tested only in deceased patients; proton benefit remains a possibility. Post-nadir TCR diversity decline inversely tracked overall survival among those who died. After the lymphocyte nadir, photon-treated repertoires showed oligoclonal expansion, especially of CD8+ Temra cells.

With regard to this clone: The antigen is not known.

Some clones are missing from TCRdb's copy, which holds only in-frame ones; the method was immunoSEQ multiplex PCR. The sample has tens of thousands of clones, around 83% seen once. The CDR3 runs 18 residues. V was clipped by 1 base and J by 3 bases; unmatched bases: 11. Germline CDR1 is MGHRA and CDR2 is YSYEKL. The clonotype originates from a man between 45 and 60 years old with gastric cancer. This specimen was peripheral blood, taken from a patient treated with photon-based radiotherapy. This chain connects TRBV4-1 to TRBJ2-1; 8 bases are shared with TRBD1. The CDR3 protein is CASSQGAGGQGFYNEQFF. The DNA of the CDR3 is TGCGCCAGCAGCCAAGGGGCCGGAGGACAGGGCTTCTACAATGAGCAGTTCTTC.